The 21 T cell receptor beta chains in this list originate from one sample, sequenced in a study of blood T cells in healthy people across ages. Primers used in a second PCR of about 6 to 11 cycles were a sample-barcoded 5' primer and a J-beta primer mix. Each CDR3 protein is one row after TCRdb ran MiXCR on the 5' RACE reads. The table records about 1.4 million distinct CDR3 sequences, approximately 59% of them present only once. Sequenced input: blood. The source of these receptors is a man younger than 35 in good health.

The CDR3 bases are TGTGCCAGCAGTTTAGGCGGCGGCGGATACCAAGGGGAGACCCAGTACTTC. It is translated as CASSLGGGGYQGETQYF. This chain joins TRBV12-3 or TRBV12-4 and TRBJ2-5; no definite D call. This CDR3 region has 17 residues. Trimming shortened V by 1 base and J by 5 bases, and 20 bases separated the two germline ends.

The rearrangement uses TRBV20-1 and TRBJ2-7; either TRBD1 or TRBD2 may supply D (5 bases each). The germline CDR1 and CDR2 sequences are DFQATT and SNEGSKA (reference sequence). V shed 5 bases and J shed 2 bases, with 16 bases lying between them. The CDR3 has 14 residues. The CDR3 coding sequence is TGCAGTGCTCGGCCTCGGGACGGAACCTACGAGCAGTACTTC. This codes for CSARPRDGTYEQYF.

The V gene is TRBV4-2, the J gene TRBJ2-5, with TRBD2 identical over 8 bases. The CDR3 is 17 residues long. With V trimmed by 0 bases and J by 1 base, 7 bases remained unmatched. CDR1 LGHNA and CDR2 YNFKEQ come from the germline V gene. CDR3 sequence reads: CASSQEEAAGGQETQYF. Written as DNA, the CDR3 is TGTGCCAGCAGCCAAGAGGAGGCCGCGGGGGGCCAAGAGACCCAGTACTTC.

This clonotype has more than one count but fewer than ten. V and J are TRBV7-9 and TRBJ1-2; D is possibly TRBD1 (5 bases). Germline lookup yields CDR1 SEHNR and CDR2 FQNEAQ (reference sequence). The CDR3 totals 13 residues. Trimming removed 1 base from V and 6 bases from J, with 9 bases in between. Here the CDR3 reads CASSLDSRDGYTF. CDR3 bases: TGTGCCAGCAGCTTAGACAGCAGGGATGGCTACACCTTC.

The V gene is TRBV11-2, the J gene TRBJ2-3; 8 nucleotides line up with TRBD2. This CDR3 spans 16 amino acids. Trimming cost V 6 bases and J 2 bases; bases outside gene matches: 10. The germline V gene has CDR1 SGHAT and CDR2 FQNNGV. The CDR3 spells CASSPLRGGDTDTQYF. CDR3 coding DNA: TGTGCCAGCAGTCCACTTCGGGGGGGGGACACAGATACGCAGTATTTT.

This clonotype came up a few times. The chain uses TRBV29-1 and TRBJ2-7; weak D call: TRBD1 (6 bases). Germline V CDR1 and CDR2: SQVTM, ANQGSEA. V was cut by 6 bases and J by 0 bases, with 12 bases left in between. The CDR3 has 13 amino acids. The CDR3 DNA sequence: TGCAGCGTGACGGGACAAGGCTCCTACGAGCAGTACTTC. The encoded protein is CSVTGQGSYEQYF.

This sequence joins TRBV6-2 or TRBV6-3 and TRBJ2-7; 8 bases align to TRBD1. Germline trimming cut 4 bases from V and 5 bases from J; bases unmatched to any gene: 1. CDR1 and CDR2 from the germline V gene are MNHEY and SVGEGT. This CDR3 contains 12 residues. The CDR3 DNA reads TGTGCCAGCAGTTGGGACAGGAACGAGCAGTACTTC. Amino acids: CASSWDRNEQYF.

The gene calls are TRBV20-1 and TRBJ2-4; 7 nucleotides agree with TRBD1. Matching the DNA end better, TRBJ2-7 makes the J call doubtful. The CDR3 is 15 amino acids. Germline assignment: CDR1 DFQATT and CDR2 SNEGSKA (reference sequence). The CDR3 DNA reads TGCAGTGCTAGAGATTGGGGACAGCCAACCTACGAGCAGTACTTC. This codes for CSARDWGQPTYEQYF.

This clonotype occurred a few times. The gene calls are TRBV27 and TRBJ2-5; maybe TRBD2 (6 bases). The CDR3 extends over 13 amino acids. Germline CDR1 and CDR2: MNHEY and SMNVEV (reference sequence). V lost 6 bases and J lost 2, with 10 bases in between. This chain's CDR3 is CASSRREQETQYF. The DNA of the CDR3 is TGTGCCAGCAGCCGACGGGAGCAAGAGACCCAGTACTTC.

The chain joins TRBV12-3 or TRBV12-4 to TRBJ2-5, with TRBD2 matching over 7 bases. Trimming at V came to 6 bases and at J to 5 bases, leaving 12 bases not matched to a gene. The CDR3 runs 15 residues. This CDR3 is CASSQGLGLLETQYF. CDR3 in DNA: TGTGCCAGCAGCCAAGGACTAGGATTGTTGGAGACCCAGTACTTC.

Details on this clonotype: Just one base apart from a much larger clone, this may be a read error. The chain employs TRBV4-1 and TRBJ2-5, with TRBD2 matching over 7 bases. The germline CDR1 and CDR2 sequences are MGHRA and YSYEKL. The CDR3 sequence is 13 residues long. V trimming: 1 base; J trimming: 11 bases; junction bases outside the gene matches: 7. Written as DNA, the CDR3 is TGCGCCAGCAGCCAAGTCGGGGGGTTTGCGCAGTACTTC. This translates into CASSQVGGFAQYF.

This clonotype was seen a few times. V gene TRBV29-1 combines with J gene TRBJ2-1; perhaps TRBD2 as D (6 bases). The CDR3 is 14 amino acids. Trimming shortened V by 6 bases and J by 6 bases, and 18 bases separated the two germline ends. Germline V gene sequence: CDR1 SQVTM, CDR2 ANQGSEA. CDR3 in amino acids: CSVNELAVFNEQFF. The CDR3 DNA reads TGCAGCGTAAATGAACTAGCAGTCTTCAATGAGCAGTTCTTC.

DNA of the CDR3: TGTGCCAGCAGCCCATATGGCCGGGACCCCGGACGGTCCTACGAGCAGTACTTC. It encodes CASSPYGRDPGRSYEQYF. This sequence joins TRBV9 and TRBJ2-7, with D perhaps TRBD1 or TRBD2 (5 bases each). V was cut by 4 bases and J by 1 base, with 24 bases left in between. Germline V gene sequence: CDR1 SGDLS, CDR2 YYNGEE. The CDR3 is made up of 18 amino acids.

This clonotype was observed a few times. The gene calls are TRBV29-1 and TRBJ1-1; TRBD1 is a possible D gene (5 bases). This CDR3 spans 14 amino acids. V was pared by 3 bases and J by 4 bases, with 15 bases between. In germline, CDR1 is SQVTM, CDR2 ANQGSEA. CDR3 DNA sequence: TGCAGCGTTGATGCGTCAGGGCAGATCACTGAAGCTTTCTTT. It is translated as CSVDASGQITEAFF.

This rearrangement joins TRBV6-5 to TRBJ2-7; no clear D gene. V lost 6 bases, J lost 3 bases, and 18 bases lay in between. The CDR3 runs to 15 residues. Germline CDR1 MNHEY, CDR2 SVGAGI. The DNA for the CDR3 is TGTGCCAGCAGCGAAAAATGGGGTCCCCTCTACGAGCAGTACTTC. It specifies CASSEKWGPLYEQYF.

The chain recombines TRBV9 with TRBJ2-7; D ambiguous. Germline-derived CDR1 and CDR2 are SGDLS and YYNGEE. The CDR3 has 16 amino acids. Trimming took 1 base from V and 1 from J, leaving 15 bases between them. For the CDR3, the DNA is TGTGCCAGCAGCGTAAGCGCCAAGATAGGGTCCTACGAGCAGTACTTC. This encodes CASSVSAKIGSYEQYF.

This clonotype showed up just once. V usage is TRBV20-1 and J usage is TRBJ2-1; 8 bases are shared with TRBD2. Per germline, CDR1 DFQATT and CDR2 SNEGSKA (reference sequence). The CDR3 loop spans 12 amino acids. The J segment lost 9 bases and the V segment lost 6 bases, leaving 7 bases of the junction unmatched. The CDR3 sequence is CSATGTSREQFF. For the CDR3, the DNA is TGCAGTGCCACCGGGACTAGTCGTGAGCAGTTCTTC.

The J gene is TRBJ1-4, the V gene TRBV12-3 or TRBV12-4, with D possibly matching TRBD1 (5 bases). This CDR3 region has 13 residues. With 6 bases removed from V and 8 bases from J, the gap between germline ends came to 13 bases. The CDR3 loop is CASRGGDYEKLFF. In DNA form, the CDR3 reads TGTGCCAGCAGGGGGGGGGACTACGAAAAACTGTTTTTT.

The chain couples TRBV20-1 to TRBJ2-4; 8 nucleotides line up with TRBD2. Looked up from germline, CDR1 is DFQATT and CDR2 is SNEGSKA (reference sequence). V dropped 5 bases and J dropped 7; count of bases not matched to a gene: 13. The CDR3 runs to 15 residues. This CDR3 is CSAGGLALRRNIQYF. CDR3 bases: TGCAGTGCTGGTGGACTAGCTCTTCGGCGGAACATTCAGTACTTC.

CDR3 DNA sequence: TGTGCCAGCAGCTTAGCGGGAGCTGTCACAGATACGCAGTATTTT. It encodes CASSLAGAVTDTQYF. This chain uses TRBV7-6 with TRBJ2-3, with D possibly TRBD2 on 5 matching bases. The CDR3 length is 15 residues. CDR1 SGHVS and CDR2 FNYEAQ come from the germline V gene. V was trimmed by 0 bases and J by 2 bases, leaving 9 bases between them.

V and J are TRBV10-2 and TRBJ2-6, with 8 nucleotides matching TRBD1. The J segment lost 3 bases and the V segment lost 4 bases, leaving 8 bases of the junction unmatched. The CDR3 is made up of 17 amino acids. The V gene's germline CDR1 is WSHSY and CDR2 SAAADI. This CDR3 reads CASSATRGRGGANVLTF. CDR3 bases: TGCGCCAGCAGTGCGACCAGGGGGCGGGGTGGGGCCAACGTCCTGACTTTC.